The 17 T cell receptor beta chains given below trace back to one sample, sequenced in a study of blood T cell repertoires in COVID-19. This table comes from immunoSEQ multiplex PCR, and its TCRdb copy is limited to in-frame clones, with some not included. The table shows 60,000 to 85,000 clones, with nearly 90% occurring only once. Sequenced material: peripheral blood. The receptors shown here come from a woman aged 50 to 60 with active COVID-19.

In its sample, this clone was seen once. The J gene is TRBJ2-7, the V gene TRBV14; 11 bases fit TRBD2. V lost 2 bases and J lost 0; bases outside the gene matches: 9. Germline values: CDR1 SGHDN, CDR2 FVKESK. The CDR3 consists of 18 residues. CDR3 sequence (DNA): TGTGCCAGCAGCCAATTTTCTAGCGGGAGGATTATCTCCTACGAGCAGTACTTC. Protein product: CASSQFSSGRIISYEQYF.

The chain uses TRBV24-1 and TRBJ2-1, with TRBD1 matching 7 bases. Trimming took 3 bases from V and 0 from J; bases not matched to a gene: 13. Germline CDR1 is KGHDR and CDR2 is SFDVKD. There are 19 residues in the CDR3. CDR3 nucleotide sequence: TGTGCCACCAGTGATCGTTTTCGCCTGACAGGGAGCTCCTACAATGAGCAGTTCTTC. This sequence encodes CATSDRFRLTGSSYNEQFF.

The chain links TRBV20-1 to TRBJ2-1; 9 bases map to TRBD2. The germline gives CDR1 DFQATT, CDR2 SNEGSKA (reference sequence). This CDR3 is built from 14 residues. The J segment lost 5 bases and the V segment lost 3 bases, leaving 5 bases of the junction unmatched. Here the CDR3 reads CSASGGRAHNEQFF. The CDR3 DNA reads TGCAGTGCTAGTGGCGGGAGGGCCCACAATGAGCAGTTCTTC.

The J gene is TRBJ1-3, the V gene TRBV10-3, with 7 bases that match TRBD1. The CDR3 sequence is 15 residues long. From germline, CDR1 is ENHRY and CDR2 SYGVKD. After removal of 6 bases from V and 0 bases from J, the junction contained 5 bases not matched to a gene. The CDR3 region has the DNA TGTGCCATCAGGCCCAGGGGGGCCTCTGGAAACACCATATATTTT. Its translation is CAIRPRGASGNTIYF.

V gene TRBV25-1 combines with J gene TRBJ2-1; 9 bases map to TRBD2. V trimming: 6 bases; J trimming: 0 bases; junction bases outside the gene matches: 6. Germline CDR1 reads MGHDK; CDR2 reads SYGVNS. CDR3 length: 16 amino acids. This chain's CDR3 is CASSDLAGSSYNEQFF. CDR3 bases: TGTGCCAGCAGCGATCTAGCGGGAAGCTCCTACAATGAGCAGTTCTTC.

The table lists this clone with a few counts. The rearrangement links TRBV10-1 to TRBJ1-6; tentative D call: TRBD1 (5 bases). Trimming cost V 8 bases and J 0 bases, with 14 bases left between them. The CDR3 loop spans 16 amino acids. Germline CDR1 reads WNHNN; CDR2 reads SYGVQD (reference sequence). CDR3 sequence: CASPCTGSSYNSPLHF. The CDR3 DNA reads TGCGCCAGCCCGTGTACAGGCAGCTCCTATAATTCACCCCTCCACTTT.

J is TRBJ2-1 and V is TRBV2, with 7 positions matching TRBD2. V dropped 1 base and J dropped 2; count of bases not matched to a gene: 2. The germline CDR1 and CDR2 sequences are SNHLY and FYNNEI. The CDR3 spans 15 residues. The CDR3 protein is CASSEERGTYNEQFF. The CDR3 DNA sequence: TGTGCCAGCAGTGAAGAGCGGGGAACCTACAATGAGCAGTTCTTC.

The chain joins TRBV27 to TRBJ1-1; maybe TRBD1 (5 bases). Germline assignment: CDR1 MNHEY and CDR2 SMNVEV (reference sequence). The ends were cut back, 4 bases at V and 6 bases at J, with 6 bases in the middle. CDR3 length: 11 amino acids. The CDR3 nucleotides read TGTGCCAGCAGTTCAGGGTCTGAAGCTTTCTTT. It yields the protein CASSSGSEAFF.

For the CDR3, the DNA is TGTGCCAGCAGTGACTCTGGCGGGAGCGCCACAGATACGCAGTATTTT. Translating gives CASSDSGGSATDTQYF. V and J are TRBV6-4 and TRBJ2-3; 7 bases map to TRBD2. With 0 bases clipped from V and 2 bases from J, the junction kept 5 bases outside the gene matches. The CDR3 has 16 amino acids. Germline V gene data show CDR1 as MRHNA and CDR2 as SNTAGT.

The chain is built from TRBV10-3 and TRBJ1-3; 7 nucleotides agree with TRBD1. Germline CDR1 is ENHRY and CDR2 is SYGVKD. Unmatched junction bases numbered 11, after V lost 3 bases and J lost 0 bases. This CDR3 has 18 amino acids. The CDR3 spells CAISDLGQSVFSGNTIYF. The CDR3 DNA is TGTGCCATCAGTGACCTGGGACAGTCAGTTTTCTCTGGAAACACCATATATTTT.

This chain uses TRBV21-1 with TRBJ2-2; the D segment call TRBD1 is taken from the table without a DNA check. TRBV21-1 is listed as a pseudogene. The CDR3 covers 16 residues. CDR3 sequence: CASSRTGGWNTGELFF. CDR3 coding DNA: TGTGCCAGCAGCCGTACAGGGGGCTGGAACACCGGGGAGCTGTTTTTT.

The rearrangement links TRBV7-3 to TRBJ1-1; tentative D call: TRBD1 (5 bases). In germline, CDR1 is SGHTA, CDR2 FQGTGA. V gave up 6 bases and J gave up 3 bases, with 14 bases separating them. The CDR3 sequence is 14 residues long. This CDR3 reads CASRAGTGDTEAFF. DNA of the CDR3: TGTGCCAGCAGAGCCGGGACGGGGGACACTGAAGCTTTCTTT.

The rearrangement uses TRBV15 and TRBJ2-3; 10 nucleotides align to TRBD2. Germline values: CDR1 LNHNV, CDR2 YYDKDF (reference sequence). This CDR3 has 18 residues. After removal of 9 bases from V and 2 bases from J, the junction contained 17 bases not matched to a gene. As DNA, the CDR3 is TGTGCCACTCGATCGGGGGCTAGCGGGAGTCGTGTCACAGATACGCAGTATTTT. As protein: CATRSGASGSRVTDTQYF.

The chain carries TRBV28 and TRBJ2-5, with D tentatively TRBD1 (6 bases). This CDR3 has 15 amino acids. In germline, CDR1 is MDHEN, CDR2 SYDVKM. Trimming shortened V by 8 bases and J by 1 base, and 17 bases separated the two germline ends. The CDR3 DNA follows: TGTGCCAGCTTACCAAACCAGGGGTCCCAAGAGACCCAGTACTTC. Translation gives CASLPNQGSQETQYF.

The chain combines TRBV19 with TRBJ1-6; TRBD1 is a possible D gene (5 bases). Germline-derived CDR1 and CDR2 are LNHDA and SQIVND (reference sequence). With 6 bases removed from V and 10 bases from J, the gap between germline ends came to 16 bases. The CDR3 totals 14 residues. The CDR3 DNA sequence: TGTGCCAGTAGCTCCGGCAGGGTCTACTCACCCCTCCACTTT. Amino acids: CASSSGRVYSPLHF. Using reference TRBV19 and TRBJ1-6 for the parts outside the CDR3, the full variable domain is DGGITQSPKYLFRKEGQNVTLSCEQNLNHDAMYWYRQDPGQGLRLIYYSQIVNDFQKGDIAEGYSVSREKKESFPLTVTSAQKNPTAFYLCASSSGRVYSPLHFGNGTRLTVT.

The chain combines TRBV2 with TRBJ2-7; D uncertain. V was trimmed by 4 bases and J by 9 bases, leaving 13 bases between them. The CDR3 length is 12 residues. Germline-derived CDR1 and CDR2 are SNHLY and FYNNEI. The CDR3 DNA sequence: TGTGCCAGCAGTGTGCGGAGTCCCGGGCAGTACTTC. Translation: CASSVRSPGQYF.

CDR3 DNA: TGTGCCAGCAGCCTCTATGTTACAGGGTCCTACGAGCAGTACTTC. Residues: CASSLYVTGSYEQYF. V usage is TRBV5-5 and J usage is TRBJ2-7, with a weak D call TRBD1 (6 bases). The CDR3 is made up of 15 amino acids. Germline V gives CDR1 SGHKS, CDR2 YYEKEE (reference sequence). Trimming removed 4 bases from V and 1 base from J, with 15 bases in between.